This is a list of T cell receptor beta chains from one sample in a study of monozygotic twins with inflammatory bowel disease. TCRdb reprocessed the 5' RACE reads and reports one entry per CDR3 protein, with no DNA. The sample data list 150,000 to 200,000 distinct CDR3 sequences. The sample comprised blood. The receptors derive from a human donor with ulcerative colitis or Crohn's disease, or a healthy co-twin of an affected twin (not recorded which). Each CDR3 is given with its conserved first and last residue.

TRBJ2-1	TRBV7-2	CASSLRVDWQGAGEQFF
TRBJ1-6	TRBV7-2	CASSLAGTGGILHF
TRBJ2-2	TRBV5-1	CASNLADPTGELFF
TRBJ2-3	TRBV21-1	CASSKVGRESSTDTQYF
TRBJ1-6	TRBV4-2	CASSQDLDRITANSPLHF
TRBJ1-6	TRBV20-1	CSAKGQGKGSYNSPLHF
TRBJ2-3	TRBV6-6	CASNGLAGTDTQYF
TRBJ2-1	TRBV20-1	CSASSGGNEQFF
TRBJ2-1	TRBV6-1	CASSTDYDSYNEQFF
TRBJ2-5	TRBV5-4	CASSLGGVGQETQYF
TRBJ2-3	TRBV9	CASSVVGGVQEDTQYF
TRBJ2-5	TRBV7-2	CASSLGIGPRETQYF
TRBJ2-3	TRBV7-2	CASRASGLAVTDTQYF
TRBJ2-3	TRBV9	CASSAPWDNTQYF
TRBJ2-2	TRBV20-1	CSARRLAGDTGELFF
TRBJ2-1	TRBV5-6	CASSLSGQGKGAYNEQFF
TRBJ2-5	TRBV20-1	CSARGLAFSETQYF
TRBJ1-6	TRBV5-6	CASSLGWLDNSPLHF
TRBJ2-1	TRBV7-8	CASSPTGINYNEQFF
TRBJ1-1	TRBV7-9	CASSLSLNTEAFF
TRBJ2-5	TRBV5-5	CASSRGSGETQYF
TRBJ1-1	TRBV6-1	CASSTQRDRGRLAAFF
TRBJ2-2	TRBV3-1	CASSRGWAATGELFF
TRBJ1-5	TRBV6-5	CASSRTNQPQHF
TRBJ2-1	TRBV2	CASSEAPGTGLFF
TRBJ2-7	TRBV9	CASSAGTNSYEQYF
TRBJ2-7	TRBV20-1	CSARGGLAGGSEQYF
TRBJ1-3	TRBV15	CATSRDKVSGNTIYF
TRBJ2-7	TRBV5-1	CASSLTSGTGFYEQYF
TRBJ1-5	TRBV25-1	CASSEYGQGATQHF
TRBJ1-5	TRBV12-3/TRBV12-4	CASSFTQGAPVGQPQHF
TRBJ2-5	TRBV5-1	CASSLEGAETQYF
TRBJ2-3	TRBV19	CASSVHPDTQYF
TRBJ2-3	TRBV12-3/TRBV12-4	CASSSTGTSGRDTQYF
TRBJ2-6	TRBV18	CASSPKTSWAGANVLTF
TRBJ2-1	TRBV28	CASSLPSRTYNEQFF
TRBJ2-7	TRBV14	CASSQVQGPEQYF
TRBJ1-4	TRBV20-1	CSAVSRGGRREKLFF
TRBJ2-1	TRBV21-1	CASSKEGRQGNSDEQFF